The subject of this entry is one T cell receptor beta chain. The data originate from a study of OX40 agonist ivuxolimab in advanced cancers. Looking at the study overall: Ivuxolimab, which is an agonistic anti-OX40 (CD134) antibody, was administered to the patients.

Using immunoSEQ multiplex PCR, the repertoire was profiled, and TCRdb retains in-frame clones only, with some absent. Among about 100,000 clones listed, about 86% were seen once. Germline lookup yields CDR1 SGHAT and CDR2 FQNNGV. The germline V and J ends were trimmed by 0 bases and 1 base, with 10 bases remaining between them. The CDR3 has 15 amino acids. At baseline, cycle 4 day 1, and cycle 7 day 1, blood was sampled. The sequence derives from an adult with an advanced solid tumor such as melanoma, head and neck, liver or kidney cancer. This chain uses TRBV11-2 with TRBJ2-7; weak D call: TRBD2 (5 bases). The specimen was CD4+ or CD8+ T cells sorted from blood, collected in a trial of the OX40 agonist ivuxolimab. CDR3 coding DNA: TGTGCCAGCAGCTTAGAGGGCCCGGGATCCTACGAGCAGTACTTC. It is translated as CASSLEGPGSYEQYF.